The T cell receptor beta chain described here comes from a study of OX40 agonist ivuxolimab in advanced cancers. Looking at the study overall: From roughly 23 to 85 years was the age range, with a mean of 60 years, and 65% to 90% were male. Overall study results and limits: CD4+ and CD8+ T cells in blood underwent clonal expansion by week 6 at 0.1 to 3.0 mg/kg. CD8+ T cells were the subset that, on average, had more expanded clones than CD4+.

A word on this clone: Antigen specificity is unknown.

TCRdb's copy holds only in-frame clones and misses some; the assay was immunoSEQ multiplex PCR. The data show tens of thousands of clones, with around 89% seen just once and around 0.45% held by the top ten. The V gene's germline CDR1 is DFQATT and CDR2 SNEGSKA (reference sequence). The CDR3 is 11 residues long. The germline V and J ends were trimmed by 3 bases and 6 bases, with 8 bases remaining between them. The receptor was isolated from an adult with an advanced solid tumor such as melanoma, head and neck, liver or kidney cancer. Material: CD4+ or CD8+ T cells sorted from blood, obtained in a trial of the OX40 agonist ivuxolimab. The rearrangement uses TRBV20-1 and TRBJ1-2; tentatively, D is TRBD1 (5 bases). In nucleotides, the CDR3 is TGCAGTGCTAGGGACATAAATGGCTACACCTTC. It yields the protein CSARDINGYTF.